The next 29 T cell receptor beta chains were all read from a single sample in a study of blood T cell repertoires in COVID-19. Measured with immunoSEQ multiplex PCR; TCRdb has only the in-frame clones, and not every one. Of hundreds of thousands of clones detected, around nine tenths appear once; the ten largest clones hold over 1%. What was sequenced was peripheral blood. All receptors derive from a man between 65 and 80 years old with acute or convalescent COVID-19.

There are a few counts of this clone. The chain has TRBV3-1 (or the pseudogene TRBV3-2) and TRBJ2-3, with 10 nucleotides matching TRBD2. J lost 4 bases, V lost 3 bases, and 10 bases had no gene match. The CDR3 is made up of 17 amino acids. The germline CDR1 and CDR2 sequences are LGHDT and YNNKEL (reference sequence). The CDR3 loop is CASSHHRTSGTADTQYF. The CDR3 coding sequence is TGTGCCAGCAGCCACCACCGGACTAGCGGTACGGCAGATACGCAGTATTTT.

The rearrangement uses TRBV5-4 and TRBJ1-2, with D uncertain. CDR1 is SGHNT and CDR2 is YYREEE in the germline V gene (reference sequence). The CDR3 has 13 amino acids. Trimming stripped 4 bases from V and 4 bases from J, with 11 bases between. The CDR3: CASSETESYGYTF. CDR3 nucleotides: TGTGCCAGCAGCGAAACAGAATCCTATGGCTACACCTTC.

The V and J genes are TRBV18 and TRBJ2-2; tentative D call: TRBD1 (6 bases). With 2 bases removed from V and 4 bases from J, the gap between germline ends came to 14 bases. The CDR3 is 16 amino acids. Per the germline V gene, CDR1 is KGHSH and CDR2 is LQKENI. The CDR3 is CASSPSTGVGTGELFF. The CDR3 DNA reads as TGTGCCAGCTCACCATCGACAGGTGTGGGCACCGGGGAGCTGTTTTTT.

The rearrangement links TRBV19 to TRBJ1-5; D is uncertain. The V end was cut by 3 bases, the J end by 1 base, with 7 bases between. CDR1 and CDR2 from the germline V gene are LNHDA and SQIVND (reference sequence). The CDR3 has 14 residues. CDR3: CASSITRSNQPQHF. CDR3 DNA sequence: TGTGCCAGTAGTATTACTCGCAGCAATCAGCCCCAGCATTTT.

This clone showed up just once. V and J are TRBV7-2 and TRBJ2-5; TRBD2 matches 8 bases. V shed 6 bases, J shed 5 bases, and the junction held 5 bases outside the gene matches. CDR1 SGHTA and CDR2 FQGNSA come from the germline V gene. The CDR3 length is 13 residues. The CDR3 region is CASRRGGLETQYF. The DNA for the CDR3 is TGTGCCAGCAGACGGGGGGGTTTGGAGACCCAGTACTTC.

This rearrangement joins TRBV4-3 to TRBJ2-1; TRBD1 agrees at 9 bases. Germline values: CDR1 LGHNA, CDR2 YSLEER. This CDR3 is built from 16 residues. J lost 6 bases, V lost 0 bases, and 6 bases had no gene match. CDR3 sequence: CASSQDWDRVFNEQFF. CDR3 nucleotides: TGCGCCAGCAGCCAAGATTGGGACAGGGTTTTCAATGAGCAGTTCTTC.

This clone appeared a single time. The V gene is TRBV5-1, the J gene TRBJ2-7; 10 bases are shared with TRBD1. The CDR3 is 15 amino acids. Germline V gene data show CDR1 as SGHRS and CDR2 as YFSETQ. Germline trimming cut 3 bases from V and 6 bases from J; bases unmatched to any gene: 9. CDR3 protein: CASSWAGTGDGEQYF. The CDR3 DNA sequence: TGCGCCAGCAGCTGGGCCGGGACAGGGGACGGCGAGCAGTACTTC. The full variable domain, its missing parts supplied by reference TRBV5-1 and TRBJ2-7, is KAGVTQTPRYLIKTRGQQVTLSCSPISGHRSVSWYQQTPGQGLQFLFEYFSETQRNKGNFPGRFSGRQFSNSRSEMNVSTLELGDSALYLCASSWAGTGDGEQYFGPGTRLTVT.

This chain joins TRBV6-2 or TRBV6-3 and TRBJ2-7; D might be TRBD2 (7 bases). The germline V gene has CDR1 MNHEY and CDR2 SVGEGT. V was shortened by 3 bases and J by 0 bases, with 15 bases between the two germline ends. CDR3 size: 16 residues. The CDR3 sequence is CASSYRGGSVSYEQYF. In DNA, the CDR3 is TGTGCCAGCAGTTATAGGGGGGGCAGCGTCTCCTACGAGCAGTACTTC.

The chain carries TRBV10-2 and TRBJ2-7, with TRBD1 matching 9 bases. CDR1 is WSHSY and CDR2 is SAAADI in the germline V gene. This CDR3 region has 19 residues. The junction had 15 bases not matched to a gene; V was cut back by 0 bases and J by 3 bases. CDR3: CASSESMRPGTGKFYEQYF. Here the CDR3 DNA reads TGCGCCAGCAGTGAGTCGATGCGCCCCGGGACAGGGAAATTCTACGAGCAGTACTTC.

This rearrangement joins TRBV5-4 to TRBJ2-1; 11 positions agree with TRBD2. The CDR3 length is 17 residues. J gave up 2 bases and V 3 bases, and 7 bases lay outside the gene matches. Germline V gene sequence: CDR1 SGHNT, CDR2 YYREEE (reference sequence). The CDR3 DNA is TGTGCCAGCAGCTCTAGCGGGGGGAATCTTGCCTACAATGAGCAGTTCTTC. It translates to CASSSSGGNLAYNEQFF.

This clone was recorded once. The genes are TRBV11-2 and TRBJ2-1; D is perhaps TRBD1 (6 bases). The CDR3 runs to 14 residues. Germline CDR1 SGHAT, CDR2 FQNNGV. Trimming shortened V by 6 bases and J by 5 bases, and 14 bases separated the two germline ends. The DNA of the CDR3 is TGTGCCAGCAGGAGGGGGAGACAGAACAATGAGCAGTTCTTC. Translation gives CASRRGRQNNEQFF. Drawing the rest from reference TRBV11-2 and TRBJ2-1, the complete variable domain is EAGVAQSPRYKIIEKRQSVAFWCNPISGHATLYWYQQILGQGPKLLIQFQNNGVVDDSQLPKDRFSAERLKGVDSTLKIQPAKLEDSAVYLCASRRGRQNNEQFFGPGTRLTVL.

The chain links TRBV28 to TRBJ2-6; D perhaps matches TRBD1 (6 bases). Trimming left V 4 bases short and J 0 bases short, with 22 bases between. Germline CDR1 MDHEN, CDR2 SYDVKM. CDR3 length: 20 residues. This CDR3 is CASSSPAWTESSSGANVLTF. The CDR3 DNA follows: TGTGCCAGCAGTTCCCCGGCTTGGACAGAGAGTTCCTCTGGGGCCAACGTCCTGACTTTC.

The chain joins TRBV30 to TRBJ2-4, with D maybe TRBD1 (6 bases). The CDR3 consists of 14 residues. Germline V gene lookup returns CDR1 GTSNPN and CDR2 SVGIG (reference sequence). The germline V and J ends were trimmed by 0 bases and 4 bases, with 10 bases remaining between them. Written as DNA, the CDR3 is TGTGCCTGGAGTGTGAGGGGGAATAAAAACATTCAGTACTTC. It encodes CAWSVRGNKNIQYF.

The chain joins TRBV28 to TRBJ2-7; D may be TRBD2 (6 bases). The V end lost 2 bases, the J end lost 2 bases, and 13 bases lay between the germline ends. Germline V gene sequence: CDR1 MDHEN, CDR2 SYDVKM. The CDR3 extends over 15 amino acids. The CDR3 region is CASSLGGSAAYEQYF. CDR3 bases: TGTGCCAGCAGTTTAGGGGGGTCTGCGGCCTACGAGCAGTACTTC.

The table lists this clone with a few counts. For the CDR3, the DNA is TGTGCCAGCAGCTTAGTCCCAGCGGGGGTTCACAATGAGCAGTTCTTC. Its translation: CASSLVPAGVHNEQFF. This rearrangement joins TRBV7-2 to TRBJ2-1; the match to TRBD2 covers 8 bases. The trim removed 1 base at V and 5 bases at J, leaving 7 bases unmatched. CDR3 length equals 16 residues. CDR1 is SGHTA, CDR2 FQGNSA, per germline.

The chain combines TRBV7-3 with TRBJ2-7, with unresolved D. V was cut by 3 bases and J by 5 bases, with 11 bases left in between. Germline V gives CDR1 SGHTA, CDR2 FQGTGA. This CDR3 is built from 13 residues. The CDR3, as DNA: TGTGCCAGCAGCTTGGCTCCGTCCCACGAGCAGTACTTC. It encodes CASSLAPSHEQYF.

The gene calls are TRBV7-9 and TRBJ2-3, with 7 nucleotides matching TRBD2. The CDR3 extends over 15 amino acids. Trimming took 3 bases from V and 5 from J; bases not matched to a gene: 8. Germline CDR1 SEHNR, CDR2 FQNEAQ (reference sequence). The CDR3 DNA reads TGTGCCAGCAGCTTTAGCGGGCCCAAAGGAGATACGCAGTATTTT. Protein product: CASSFSGPKGDTQYF.

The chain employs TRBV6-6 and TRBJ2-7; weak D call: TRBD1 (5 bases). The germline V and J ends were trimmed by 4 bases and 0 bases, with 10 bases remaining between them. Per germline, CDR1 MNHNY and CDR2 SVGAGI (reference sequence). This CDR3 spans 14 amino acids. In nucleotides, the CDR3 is TGTGCCAGCAGTTTTTCGCAGGGCTCCTACGAGCAGTACTTC. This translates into CASSFSQGSYEQYF.

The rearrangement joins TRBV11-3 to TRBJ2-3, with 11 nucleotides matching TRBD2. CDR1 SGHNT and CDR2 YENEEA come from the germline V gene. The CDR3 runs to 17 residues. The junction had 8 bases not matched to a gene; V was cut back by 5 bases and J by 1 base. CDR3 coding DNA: TGTGCCAGCAGCACCGGACTAGCGGGTCCTGGCACAGATACGCAGTATTTT. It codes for CASSTGLAGPGTDTQYF.

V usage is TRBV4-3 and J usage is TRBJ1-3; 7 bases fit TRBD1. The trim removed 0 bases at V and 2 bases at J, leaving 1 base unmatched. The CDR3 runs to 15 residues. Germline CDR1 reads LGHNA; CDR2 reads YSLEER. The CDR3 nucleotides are TGCGCCAGCAGCCAAGATACAGGGGCTGGAAACACCATATATTTT. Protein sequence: CASSQDTGAGNTIYF.

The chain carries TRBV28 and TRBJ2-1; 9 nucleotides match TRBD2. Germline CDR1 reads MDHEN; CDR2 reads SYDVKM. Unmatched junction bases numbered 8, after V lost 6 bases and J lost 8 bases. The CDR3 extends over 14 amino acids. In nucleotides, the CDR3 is TGTGCCAGCAGGCCTAGCGGGACTCTGTATGAGCAGTTCTTC. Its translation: CASRPSGTLYEQFF.

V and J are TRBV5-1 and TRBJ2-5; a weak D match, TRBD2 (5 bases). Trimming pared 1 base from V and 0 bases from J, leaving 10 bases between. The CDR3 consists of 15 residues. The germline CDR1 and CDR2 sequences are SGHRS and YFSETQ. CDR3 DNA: TGCGCCAGCAGCTTGCAAGGGCGGGACCAAGAGACCCAGTACTTC. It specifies CASSLQGRDQETQYF. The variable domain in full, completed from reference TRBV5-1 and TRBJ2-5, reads KAGVTQTPRYLIKTRGQQVTLSCSPISGHRSVSWYQQTPGQGLQFLFEYFSETQRNKGNFPGRFSGRQFSNSRSEMNVSTLELGDSALYLCASSLQGRDQETQYFGPGTRLLVL.

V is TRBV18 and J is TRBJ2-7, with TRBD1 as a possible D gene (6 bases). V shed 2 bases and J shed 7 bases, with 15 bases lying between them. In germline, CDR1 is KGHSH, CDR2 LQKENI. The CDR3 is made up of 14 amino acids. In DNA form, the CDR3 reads TGTGCCAGCTCACCAGGAAGCAGGGGAAGGGAGCAGTACTTC. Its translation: CASSPGSRGREQYF.

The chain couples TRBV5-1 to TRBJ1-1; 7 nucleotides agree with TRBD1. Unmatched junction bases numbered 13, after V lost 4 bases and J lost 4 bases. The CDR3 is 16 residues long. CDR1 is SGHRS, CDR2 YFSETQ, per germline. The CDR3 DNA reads TGCGCCAGCAGCCCCAGGGGGGCAGGGGTGGGCACTGAAGCTTTCTTT. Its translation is CASSPRGAGVGTEAFF.

CDR3 coding DNA: TGCAGCGTCACCGGACAGGGACGAGAGACCCAGTACTTC. Its protein is CSVTGQGRETQYF. The J gene is TRBJ2-5, the V gene TRBV29-1; 8 nucleotides match TRBD1. The CDR3 is 13 residues long. Germline V gene data show CDR1 as SQVTM and CDR2 as ANQGSEA. V lost 6 bases, J lost 4 bases, and 7 bases stayed unmatched. Variable domain in full (rest from reference TRBV29-1 and TRBJ2-5): SAVISQKPSRDICQRGTSLTIQCQVDSQVTMMFWYRQQPGQSLTLIATANQGSEATYESGFVIDKFPISRPNLTFSTLTVSNMSPEDSSIYLCSVTGQGRETQYFGPGTRLLVL.

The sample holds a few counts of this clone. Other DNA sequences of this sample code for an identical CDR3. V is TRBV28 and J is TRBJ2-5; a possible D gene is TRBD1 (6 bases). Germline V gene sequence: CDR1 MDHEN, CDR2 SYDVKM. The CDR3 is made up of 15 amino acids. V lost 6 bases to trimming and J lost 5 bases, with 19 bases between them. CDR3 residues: CASRSGDRLGETQYF. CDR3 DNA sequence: TGTGCCAGCAGATCGGGTGACAGGTTAGGGGAGACCCAGTACTTC.

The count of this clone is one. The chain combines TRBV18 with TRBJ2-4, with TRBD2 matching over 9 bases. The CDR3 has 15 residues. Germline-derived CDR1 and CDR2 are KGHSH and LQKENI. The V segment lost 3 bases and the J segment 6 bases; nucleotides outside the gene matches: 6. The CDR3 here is CASSPTRGGGNIQYF. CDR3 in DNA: TGTGCCAGCTCACCGACGCGGGGGGGCGGAAACATTCAGTACTTC.

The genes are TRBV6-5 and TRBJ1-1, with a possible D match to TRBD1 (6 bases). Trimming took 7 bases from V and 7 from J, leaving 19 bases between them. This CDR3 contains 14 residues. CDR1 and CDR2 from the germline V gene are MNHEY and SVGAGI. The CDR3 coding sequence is TGTGCCAGCACCGGACAGACCCTAGGAAATGAAGCTTTCTTT. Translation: CASTGQTLGNEAFF.

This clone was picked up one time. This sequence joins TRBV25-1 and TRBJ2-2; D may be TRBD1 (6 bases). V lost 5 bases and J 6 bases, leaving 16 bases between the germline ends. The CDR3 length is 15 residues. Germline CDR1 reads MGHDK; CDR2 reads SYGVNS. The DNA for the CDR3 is TGTGCCAGCAGTCCAAATCGAGGGGGAGCCGGGGAGCTGTTTTTT. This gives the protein CASSPNRGGAGELFF. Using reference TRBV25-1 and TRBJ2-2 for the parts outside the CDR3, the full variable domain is EADIYQTPRYLVIGTGKKITLECSQTMGHDKMYWYQQDPGMELHLIHYSYGVNSTEKGDLSSESTVSRIRTEHFPLTLESARPSHTSQYLCASSPNRGGAGELFFGEGSRLTVL.